Shown below are 14 T cell receptor beta chains from a single sample sequenced in a study of chemoradiotherapy in HPV16-positive cancers. TCRdb's copy holds only in-frame clones and misses some; the assay was immunoSEQ multiplex PCR. The sample carries tens of thousands of clones, about nine tenths recorded once. The sample was blood, taken from a patient who underwent chemoradiotherapy. All receptors come from a human donor with HPV-associated anogenital cancer.

Remarks on this clone: This likely stems from a read error, as it lies one base from a far larger clone. This specimen includes other DNA sequences encoding the same CDR3. V usage is TRBV5-1 and J usage is TRBJ1-2; possible D gene TRBD1, 5 bases. V dropped 0 bases and J dropped 6 bases, with 15 bases sitting between them. The CDR3 extends over 15 amino acids. Germline V gene sequence: CDR1 SGHRS, CDR2 YFSETQ. The DNA for the CDR3 is TGCGCCAGCAGCTTGGAGGGGCTTTATATCGATGGCTACACCTTC. The encoded protein is CASSLEGLYIDGYTF. The full variable domain, rest sourced from reference TRBV5-1 and TRBJ1-2, is KAGVTQTPRYLIKTRGQQVTLSCSPISGHRSVSWYQQTPGQGLQFLFEYFSETQRNKGNFPGRFSGRQFSNSRSEMNVSTLELGDSALYLCASSLEGLYIDGYTFGSGTRLTVV.

The rearrangement uses TRBV11-3 and TRBJ2-3; possible D gene TRBD1, 5 bases. The germline V gene has CDR1 SGHNT and CDR2 YENEEA. This CDR3 spans 14 amino acids. The V end lost 2 bases, the J end lost 2 bases, and 8 bases lay between the germline ends. The CDR3 here is CASSLQTATDTQYF. The DNA for the CDR3 is TGTGCCAGCAGCTTACAGACAGCCACAGATACGCAGTATTTT.

V usage is TRBV5-1 and J usage is TRBJ2-7; 11 bases agree with TRBD2. Germline V gives CDR1 SGHRS, CDR2 YFSETQ. Unmatched junction bases numbered 7, after V lost 4 bases and J lost 4 bases. The CDR3 contains 15 residues. The CDR3 protein is CASSPGGTSGYEQYF. The DNA for the CDR3 is TGCGCCAGCAGCCCGGGAGGGACTAGCGGATACGAGCAGTACTTC.

This chain connects TRBV27 to TRBJ2-3; unclear D gene. The CDR3 sequence is 13 residues long. From germline, CDR1 is MNHEY and CDR2 SMNVEV (reference sequence). V lost 0 bases, J lost 6 bases, and 7 bases lay in between. The DNA for the CDR3 is TGTGCCAGCAGTTTATCCCCGTGGGATACGCAGTATTTT. This translates into CASSLSPWDTQYF.

This clone is a singleton in its sample. The chain employs TRBV4-2 and TRBJ1-2, with D perhaps TRBD1 (5 bases). With 4 bases removed from V and 1 base from J, the gap between germline ends came to 25 bases. This CDR3 is built from 19 residues. In germline, CDR1 is LGHNA, CDR2 YNFKEQ. The CDR3 coding sequence is TGTGCCAGCAGCCCCCATCGGGGGGTCTCGGCGGGGTTTAACTATGGCTACACCTTC. This sequence encodes CASSPHRGVSAGFNYGYTF.

The CDR3 protein is CASSSVASGIEQYF. CDR3 bases: TGTGCCAGCAGCTCCGTAGCCTCAGGAATCGAGCAGTACTTC. V and J are TRBV5-4 and TRBJ2-7; D is ambiguous. Trimming stripped 3 bases from V and 6 bases from J, with 16 bases between. The CDR3 is 14 amino acids. Germline CDR1 reads SGHNT; CDR2 reads YYREEE (reference sequence).

This sequence joins TRBV6-1 and TRBJ1-5; a weak D match, TRBD1 (6 bases). The V gene's germline CDR1 is MNHNS and CDR2 SASEGT. The CDR3 sequence is 15 residues long. The V and J ends lost 6 bases and 1 base respectively, with 13 bases between them. The CDR3 DNA is TGTGCCAGCAGATTACAGGGAATAAGCAATCAGCCCCAGCATTTT. Its protein is CASRLQGISNQPQHF.

The chain employs TRBV5-1 and TRBJ1-2; TRBD1 is a possible D gene (5 bases). V was cut by 4 bases and J by 4 bases, with 11 bases left in between. Germline V CDR1 and CDR2: SGHRS, YFSETQ. This CDR3 has 13 residues. The CDR3 sequence: CASSPDSLYGYTF. The CDR3 coding sequence is TGCGCCAGCAGCCCCGACAGCCTCTATGGCTACACCTTC.

The chain couples TRBV6-5 to TRBJ2-1; D could derive from TRBD1 or TRBD2 (6 bases each). Trimming left V 1 base short and J 8 bases short, with 12 bases between. The CDR3 totals 14 residues. Germline V CDR1 and CDR2: MNHEY, SVGAGI. The CDR3, as DNA: TGTGCCAGCAGTTACTTAGGGGGGAAGTATGAGCAGTTCTTC. Translation gives CASSYLGGKYEQFF.

The chain combines TRBV4-1 with TRBJ2-5; D gene unclear. The J call may not be correct, given that the DNA end is closer to TRBJ2-7. Germline V gene data show CDR1 as MGHRA and CDR2 as YSYEKL. The CDR3 sequence is 13 residues long. CDR3 nucleotides: TGCGCCAGCAGCCAAGATGGCACTTACGAGCAGTACTTC. It specifies CASSQDGTYEQYF.

V gene TRBV4-2 combines with J gene TRBJ1-3, with a possible D match to TRBD1 (6 bases). Germline assignment: CDR1 LGHNA and CDR2 YNFKEQ. The ends were cut back, 0 bases at V and 0 bases at J, with 18 bases in the middle. This CDR3 has 19 residues. In DNA, the CDR3 is TGTGCCAGCAGCCAAGATTGGCCAGGGGATCCCAACTCTGGAAACACCATATATTTT. Translated, it gives CASSQDWPGDPNSGNTIYF.

The chain recombines TRBV15 with TRBJ2-7; TRBD2 matches at 10 bases. CDR1 is LNHNV and CDR2 is YYDKDF in the germline V gene (reference sequence). V was clipped by 0 bases and J by 3 bases; unmatched bases: 5. This CDR3 has 16 residues. CDR3: CATSRDVSGGLYEQYF. The CDR3 nucleotides read TGTGCCACCAGCAGAGATGTTAGCGGGGGGCTCTACGAGCAGTACTTC.

The rearrangement joins TRBV18 to TRBJ2-1; D gene unclear. V was shortened by 5 bases and J by 4 bases, with 6 bases between the two germline ends. The CDR3 is 12 residues long. Germline values: CDR1 KGHSH, CDR2 LQKENI. The CDR3: CASSTRYNEQFF. The DNA for the CDR3 is TGTGCCAGCTCAACAAGGTACAATGAGCAGTTCTTC.

The chain is built from TRBV29-1 and TRBJ2-1; perhaps TRBD2 as D (6 bases). From germline, CDR1 is SQVTM and CDR2 ANQGSEA. The CDR3 contains 15 residues. V was clipped by 5 bases and J by 4 bases, with 18 bases between them. Here the CDR3 DNA reads TGCAGCGTTTGGAGGGAGCGAGCACTATACAATGAGCAGTTCTTC. This translates into CSVWRERALYNEQFF.